This T cell receptor beta chain emerged from a study of T cells in tumors after PD-1 blockade. Study-wide context: Mean per blood sample: 95,000 to 130,000 templates (roughly 22,000-257,772), 36,536 unique clonotypes.

The table came from immunoSEQ multiplex PCR; TCRdb's copy has only in-frame clones and leaves some out. The data hold more than 14,000 clones, with about four fifths observed a single time. Trimming shortened V by 7 bases and J by 0 bases, and 15 bases separated the two germline ends. Germline CDR1 is SEHNR and CDR2 is FQNEAQ (reference sequence). The CDR3 covers 16 residues. This rearrangement joins TRBV7-9 to TRBJ2-2; D is undetermined. The input for sequencing was PBMCs, taken after anti-PD-1 treatment. This receptor was obtained from a human donor with basal cell carcinoma. CDR3 coding DNA: TGTGCCAGCATAATCCTCTCCCCTTCGAACACCGGGGAGCTGTTTTTT. This encodes CASIILSPSNTGELFF.